Each of the 28 T cell receptor beta chains below was sequenced from the same sample in a study of blood T cell repertoires in COVID-19. Here immunoSEQ multiplex PCR was the method, and the copy in TCRdb shows in-frame clones only, minus some. The data show about 380,000 clones, with less than 85% seen just once and roughly 3.9% held by the top ten. Specimen: peripheral blood. The source of these receptors is a young woman with acute or convalescent COVID-19.

Turning to this clone: The sample contains more than one DNA sequence encoding this CDR3. The genes are TRBV9 and TRBJ2-1, with a possible D match to TRBD1 (5 bases). Germline V gene sequence: CDR1 SGDLS, CDR2 YYNGEE. Trimming took 3 bases from V and 1 from J, leaving 8 bases between them. The CDR3 has 14 amino acids. CDR3 sequence (DNA): TGTGCCAGCAGCGGGGGCCAGTCCTACAATGAGCAGTTCTTC. Translating gives CASSGGQSYNEQFF.

The V call is TRBV7-6, the J call TRBJ1-2; tentatively, D is TRBD1 (6 bases). Trimming removed 4 bases at V and 4 bases at J, with 13 bases between. The CDR3 has 14 residues. Per germline, CDR1 SGHVS and CDR2 FNYEAQ. The CDR3 DNA follows: TGTGCCAGCAGCTCCCGGGGGGGCACCTATGGCTACACCTTC. Amino acid sequence: CASSSRGGTYGYTF. Filled out from reference TRBV7-6 and TRBJ1-2, the complete variable domain reads GAGVSQSPRYKVTKRGQDVALRCDPISGHVSLYWYRQALGQGPEFLTYFNYEAQQDKSGLPNDRFSAERPEGSISTLTIQRTEQRDSAMYRCASSSRGGTYGYTFGSGTRLTVV.

This clone was counted a few times. The rearrangement joins TRBV9 to TRBJ1-2, with 7 bases identical to TRBD1. The germline CDR1 and CDR2 sequences are SGDLS and YYNGEE. V lost 1 base and J lost 6; bases outside the gene matches: 9. CDR3 length: 15 amino acids. The DNA for the CDR3 is TGTGCCAGCAGCGTAAAAGACAGGGCATGGAATGGCTACACCTTC. It encodes CASSVKDRAWNGYTF.

The chain recombines TRBV19 with TRBJ1-1; 7 bases line up with TRBD1. Losses at the gene ends were 5 bases for V and 0 bases for J; bases not matched to a gene: 6. This CDR3 is 15 amino acids long. Germline CDR1 is LNHDA and CDR2 is SQIVND (reference sequence). The CDR3 nucleotides are TGTGCCAGTAGTTCGGGACAGCACATGAACACTGAAGCTTTCTTT. Translating it yields CASSSGQHMNTEAFF.

The V and J genes are TRBV12-5 and TRBJ1-5, with D tentatively TRBD1 (5 bases). CDR3 length: 17 residues. V was clipped by 6 bases and J by 0 bases, with 18 bases between them. Germline loops: CDR1 LGHNT, CDR2 FRNRAP. CDR3 protein: CASGRHAGPNSNQPQHF. For the CDR3, the DNA is TGTGCTAGTGGCCGTCACGCGGGGCCCAATAGCAATCAGCCCCAGCATTTT.

This clone has only a few counts. V is TRBV3-1 (or the pseudogene TRBV3-2) and J is TRBJ1-1, with unresolved D. Germline lookup yields CDR1 LGHDT and CDR2 YNNKEL (reference sequence). The V and J ends lost 1 base and 8 bases respectively, with 8 bases between them. The CDR3 sequence is 12 residues long. This CDR3 is CASSQGLIEAFF. CDR3 DNA sequence: TGTGCCAGCAGCCAAGGACTGATCGAAGCTTTCTTT.

The rearrangement joins TRBV5-6 to TRBJ1-2, with a possible D match to TRBD1 (5 bases). This CDR3 is built from 16 residues. V was pared by 4 bases and J by 3 bases, with 19 bases between. The germline gives CDR1 SGHDT, CDR2 YYEEEE. The CDR3, as DNA: TGTGCCAGCAGCCCGTCTATGGGAGGGGAGGACTATGGCTACACCTTC. This encodes CASSPSMGGEDYGYTF.

The CDR3, as DNA: TGCAGCGTCGCCGCGACAGGGGTCTTCCTTCGGACAGATACGCAGTATTTT. It specifies CSVAATGVFLRTDTQYF. This chain connects TRBV29-1 to TRBJ2-3, with 8 positions matching TRBD1. The CDR3 is 17 residues long. The V segment lost 6 bases and the J segment 3 bases; nucleotides outside the gene matches: 17. The germline CDR1 and CDR2 sequences are SQVTM and ANQGSEA.

As DNA, the CDR3 is TGTGCCAGCAGCGCGGACAGGGGCGAAAAACTGTTTTTT. Amino acids: CASSADRGEKLFF. The chain recombines TRBV7-9 with TRBJ1-4, with 9 bases lining up with TRBD1. CDR1 and CDR2 (germline): SEHNR, FQNEAQ (reference sequence). The CDR3 is 13 amino acids. Trimming removed 5 bases from V and 8 bases from J; junction bases left unmatched: 3.

This clone occurred once. The chain employs TRBV28 and TRBJ2-7; 8 bases fit TRBD2. The junction had 7 bases not matched to a gene; V was cut back by 5 bases and J by 4 bases. The CDR3 extends over 14 amino acids. Per the germline V gene, CDR1 is MDHEN and CDR2 is SYDVKM. The CDR3 loop is CASSVTSESYEQYF. The CDR3 nucleotides are TGTGCCAGCAGTGTGACTAGCGAAAGTTACGAGCAGTACTTC.

The chain recombines TRBV7-9 with TRBJ2-7; TRBD1 matches 9 bases. Germline V gives CDR1 SEHNR, CDR2 FQNEAQ (reference sequence). This CDR3 spans 15 amino acids. J lost 4 bases, V lost 5 bases, and 9 bases had no gene match. Here the CDR3 DNA reads TGTGCCAGCAGCCCCCTTGGGGACAGGGTTTACGAGCAGTACTTC. Encoded protein: CASSPLGDRVYEQYF. Full variable domain (missing parts from reference TRBV7-9 and TRBJ2-7): DTGVSQNPRHKITKRGQNVTFRCDPISEHNRLYWYRQTLGQGPEFLTYFQNEAQLEKSRLLSDRFSAERPKGSFSTLEIQRTEQGDSAMYLCASSPLGDRVYEQYFGPGTRLTVT.

The chain has TRBV7-9 and TRBJ1-1; tentatively, D is TRBD1 (5 bases). CDR1 is SEHNR and CDR2 is FQNEAQ in the germline V gene (reference sequence). V was trimmed by 6 bases and J by 11 bases, leaving 22 bases between them. The CDR3 is 14 residues long. CDR3 sequence: CASRFIGDPEGAFF. The CDR3 nucleotides read TGTGCCAGCAGGTTTATAGGTGACCCGGAGGGGGCTTTCTTT.

V is TRBV28 and J is TRBJ2-6; TRBD2 might be the D (5 bases). CDR3 length: 15 amino acids. From germline, CDR1 is MDHEN and CDR2 SYDVKM. Trimming took off 5 bases at V and 3 bases at J, with 11 bases between the two ends. The DNA of the CDR3 is TGTGCCAGCAGTGCCCGGGGTGTTGGGGCCAACGTCCTGACTTTC. Translated, it gives CASSARGVGANVLTF.

The chain employs TRBV5-4 and TRBJ2-5; maybe TRBD1 (5 bases). In germline, CDR1 is SGHNT, CDR2 YYREEE (reference sequence). The CDR3 sequence is 15 residues long. V was trimmed by 0 bases and J by 4 bases, leaving 13 bases between them. The CDR3 is CASSLGQGIGETQYF. The CDR3 DNA reads TGTGCCAGCAGCTTGGGGCAGGGAATAGGAGAGACCCAGTACTTC. Looking up the rest from reference TRBV5-4 and TRBJ2-5 gives the full variable domain: ETGVTQSPTHLIKTRGQQVTLRCSSQSGHNTVSWYQQALGQGPQFIFQYYREEENGRGNFPPRFSGLQFPNYSSELNVNALELDDSALYLCASSLGQGIGETQYFGPGTRLLVL.

The rearrangement joins TRBV30 to TRBJ2-7; 11 bases line up with TRBD1. Trimming cost V 3 bases and J 5 bases; bases outside gene matches: 6. This CDR3 is built from 14 residues. Per the germline V gene, CDR1 is GTSNPN and CDR2 is SVGIG (reference sequence). Written as DNA, the CDR3 is TGTGCCTGGAGCGGGACAGGGGGTTACAACGAGCAGTACTTC. Its protein product is CAWSGTGGYNEQYF.

The V call is TRBV30, the J call TRBJ2-7; the D gene is possibly TRBD2 (6 bases). V lost 5 bases and J 4 bases, leaving 12 bases between the germline ends. Germline V gene lookup returns CDR1 GTSNPN and CDR2 SVGIG (reference sequence). The CDR3 extends over 12 amino acids. The CDR3 here is CAWAAGLYEQYF. The CDR3 coding sequence is TGTGCCTGGGCGGCGGGACTTTACGAGCAGTACTTC.

This rearrangement joins TRBV2 to TRBJ1-5; 11 bases align to TRBD1. Germline CDR1 is SNHLY and CDR2 is FYNNEI. This CDR3 is built from 14 residues. V was clipped by 6 bases and J by 5 bases; unmatched bases: 3. In DNA form, the CDR3 reads TGTGCCAGCAGCTGGACAGGGGGCGATCAGCCCCAGCATTTT. Its protein is CASSWTGGDQPQHF.

The chain is built from TRBV27 and TRBJ2-2; D gene ambiguous. The V gene lost 2 bases and the J gene lost 5 bases, with 12 bases spanning the gap. This CDR3 spans 15 amino acids. From germline, CDR1 is MNHEY and CDR2 SMNVEV (reference sequence). CDR3: CASSLAFRFTGELFF. In DNA, the CDR3 is TGTGCCAGCAGTTTAGCGTTTCGGTTTACCGGGGAGCTGTTTTTT.

The chain couples TRBV3-1 (or the pseudogene TRBV3-2) to TRBJ1-1, with D perhaps TRBD1 (5 bases). The CDR3 contains 13 residues. V lost 1 base and J lost 5, with 8 bases in between. Germline values: CDR1 LGHDT, CDR2 YNNKEL (reference sequence). As DNA, the CDR3 is TGTGCCAGCAGCCAAGTCGGGGGAACTGAAGCTTTCTTT. This translates into CASSQVGGTEAFF.

This chain joins TRBV24-1 and TRBJ2-1; 13 bases match TRBD2. Trimming removed 5 bases from V and 2 bases from J; junction bases left unmatched: 5. The germline gives CDR1 KGHDR, CDR2 SFDVKD. The CDR3 totals 17 residues. The CDR3 DNA reads as TGTGCCACCAGTGCTACTAGCGGGAGGGTGACCTACAATGAGCAGTTCTTC. The encoded protein is CATSATSGRVTYNEQFF.

This clone was seen a few times. The chain is built from TRBV19 and TRBJ1-5, with TRBD1 as a possible D gene (6 bases). The CDR3 is made up of 14 amino acids. Germline CDR1 and CDR2: LNHDA and SQIVND (reference sequence). The V and J ends lost 6 bases and 2 bases respectively, with 11 bases between them. The CDR3 loop is CASRGGNGNQPQHF. The CDR3 DNA reads TGTGCCAGTAGAGGGGGAAACGGCAATCAGCCCCAGCATTTT.

The chain uses TRBV12-3 or TRBV12-4 and TRBJ2-5, with D possibly being TRBD1 (5 bases). Trimming left V 9 bases short and J 5 bases short, with 13 bases between. This CDR3 has 12 amino acids. The CDR3 DNA follows: TGTGCCAGTACCAGGGAAGACGAGACCCAGTACTTC. It is translated as CASTREDETQYF.

V and J are TRBV6-4 and TRBJ1-2; 8 nucleotides line up with TRBD1. Germline values: CDR1 MRHNA, CDR2 SNTAGT. V shed 0 bases and J 3 bases; nucleotides not matched to a gene: 0. This CDR3 spans 14 amino acids. CDR3 loop: CASSDSDRDYGYTF. The CDR3 DNA reads as TGTGCCAGCAGTGACTCGGACAGGGACTATGGCTACACCTTC.

V and J are TRBV30 and TRBJ2-1; TRBD2 agrees at 11 bases. The CDR3 runs to 16 residues. Unmatched junction bases numbered 4, after V lost 1 base and J lost 2 bases. The V gene's germline CDR1 is GTSNPN and CDR2 SVGIG (reference sequence). The CDR3 here is CAWSATGLAAYNEQFF. The CDR3 DNA is TGTGCCTGGAGTGCGACGGGACTAGCGGCCTACAATGAGCAGTTCTTC.

V usage is TRBV28 and J usage is TRBJ1-4; D ambiguous. Trimming pared 5 bases from V and 8 bases from J, leaving 21 bases between. The germline CDR1 and CDR2 sequences are MDHEN and SYDVKM. The CDR3 loop spans 16 amino acids. DNA for the CDR3: TGTGCCAGCAGTCCACCGGAGGACCTTAACGGCGAAAAACTGTTTTTT. As protein: CASSPPEDLNGEKLFF.

The V gene is TRBV12-3 or TRBV12-4, the J gene TRBJ2-7; 10 bases fit TRBD1. The CDR3 is made up of 13 amino acids. V trimming: 4 bases; J trimming: 12 bases; junction bases outside the gene matches: 9. For the CDR3, the DNA is TGTGCCAGCAGTTCCGGGACAGGGGTCCGTAGGTACTTC. Translating gives CASSSGTGVRRYF.

The V gene is TRBV15, the J gene TRBJ2-5, with no clear D. The V end lost 0 bases, the J end lost 5 bases, and 19 bases lay between the germline ends. Germline V gene data show CDR1 as LNHNV and CDR2 as YYDKDF (reference sequence). The CDR3 is 17 residues long. CDR3: CATSRDPSHSWRETQYF. The CDR3 region has the DNA TGTGCCACCAGCAGAGATCCTTCACACTCCTGGCGGGAGACCCAGTACTTC. The full variable domain, with the rest looked up from reference TRBV15 and TRBJ2-5, is DAMVIQNPRYQVTQFGKPVTLSCSQTLNHNVMYWYQQKSSQAPKLLFHYYDKDFNNEADTPDNFQSRRPNTSFCFLDIRSPGLGDTAMYLCATSRDPSHSWRETQYFGPGTRLLVL.

The J gene is TRBJ1-2, the V gene TRBV9; D uncertain. V was clipped by 3 bases and J by 0 bases, with 12 bases between them. The CDR3 length is 15 residues. CDR1 is SGDLS, CDR2 YYNGEE, per germline. DNA of the CDR3: TGTGCCAGCAGCGGTGGAGGGCCTGCTAACTATGGCTACACCTTC. This gives the protein CASSGGGPANYGYTF.